A single sample is the source of the 18 T cell receptor beta chains below, sequenced in a study of control samples from healthy donors and cancer patients. Sequenced by immunoSEQ multiplex PCR; TCRdb stores in-frame clones only, minus some. The profile covers about 10,000 clones, with roughly 91% appearing a single time and about 21% taken by the ten largest. Sequencing was done on a sample of PBMCs. The source is a man between 60 and 75 years old with colorectal cancer.

This clone was seen only once. The gene calls are TRBV7-9 and TRBJ2-1, with D possibly matching TRBD1 (6 bases). Per germline, CDR1 SEHNR and CDR2 FQNEAQ (reference sequence). V lost 5 bases, J lost 6 bases, and 14 bases lay in between. CDR3 size: 14 residues. The DNA for the CDR3 is TGTGCCAGCAGCCTTTACGGACAGAGCAATGAGCAGTTCTTC. Translation: CASSLYGQSNEQFF. The full variable domain, completed using reference TRBV7-9 and TRBJ2-1, is DTGVSQNPRHKITKRGQNVTFRCDPISEHNRLYWYRQTLGQGPEFLTYFQNEAQLEKSRLLSDRFSAERPKGSFSTLEIQRTEQGDSAMYLCASSLYGQSNEQFFGPGTRLTVL.

The chain uses TRBV4-3 and TRBJ1-1, with unresolved D. This CDR3 comprises 14 residues. Germline V gene sequence: CDR1 LGHNA, CDR2 YSLEER. The germline V and J ends were trimmed by 0 bases and 0 bases, with 5 bases remaining between them. CDR3 nucleotides: TGCGCCAGCAGCCAAGATACTGTGAACACTGAAGCTTTCTTT. Its translation is CASSQDTVNTEAFF.

This chain links TRBV10-3 with TRBJ2-7; 13 bases line up with TRBD2. Germline-derived CDR1 and CDR2 are ENHRY and SYGVKD. V lost 3 bases, J lost 3 bases, and 2 bases stayed unmatched. The CDR3 totals 15 residues. DNA of the CDR3: TGTGCCATCAGTGATCGACTAGCGGGGGGCTACGAGCAGTACTTC. Translation: CAISDRLAGGYEQYF.

This chain joins TRBV4-3 and TRBJ1-2; 8 positions agree with TRBD1. Losses at the gene ends were 0 bases for V and 4 bases for J; bases not matched to a gene: 4. The CDR3 extends over 15 amino acids. Per germline, CDR1 LGHNA and CDR2 YSLEER. CDR3 residues: CASSQDQQGGYGYTF. Written as DNA, the CDR3 is TGCGCCAGCAGCCAAGATCAACAGGGGGGCTATGGCTACACCTTC.

The chain has TRBV7-8 and TRBJ2-6, with no clear D. This CDR3 contains 18 residues. Germline-derived CDR1 and CDR2 are SGHVS and FQNEAQ. V was clipped by 6 bases and J by 0 bases, with 18 bases between them. CDR3 DNA: TGTGCCAGCAGGACGGACGTGACGCTTAACTCTGGGGCCAACGTCCTGACTTTC. It translates to CASRTDVTLNSGANVLTF.

V gene TRBV4-3 combines with J gene TRBJ2-7; D uncertain. The CDR3 has 13 amino acids. The germline V and J ends were trimmed by 2 bases and 7 bases, with 12 bases remaining between them. The V gene's germline CDR1 is LGHNA and CDR2 YSLEER. DNA for the CDR3: TGCGCCAGCAGCCAAATGTTCCCATCGGAGCAGTACTTC. Its protein is CASSQMFPSEQYF.

This clone occurred once. The chain recombines TRBV5-6 with TRBJ1-3; a possible D gene is TRBD1 (6 bases). Germline lookup yields CDR1 SGHDT and CDR2 YYEEEE. V was clipped by 1 base and J by 4 bases, with 15 bases between them. There are 16 residues in the CDR3. The CDR3, as DNA: TGTGCCAGCAGCTTGTGGCTGGGGGCGTCCGGAAACACCATATATTTT. This gives the protein CASSLWLGASGNTIYF.

The chain is built from TRBV11-2 and TRBJ2-7; D is unresolved. Germline CDR1 SGHAT, CDR2 FQNNGV. CDR3 length: 11 residues. The V gene lost 1 base and the J gene lost 4 bases, with 2 bases spanning the gap. In DNA form, the CDR3 reads TGTGCCAGCAGCTTAGTGTACGAGCAGTACTTC. This codes for CASSLVYEQYF.

V gene TRBV5-8 combines with J gene TRBJ1-3; TRBD1 matches 7 bases. Germline V gene lookup returns CDR1 SGHTS and CDR2 YDEGEE. This CDR3 region has 15 residues. J was trimmed by 0 bases and V by 8 bases; bases with no gene match: 8. The CDR3 DNA is TGTGCCAGAGACGACAGGGCCTTCTCTGGAAACACCATATATTTT. The encoded protein is CARDDRAFSGNTIYF.

This chain joins TRBV20-1 and TRBJ2-7; either TRBD1 or TRBD2 may fit D (6 bases each). Trimming removed 3 bases from V and 1 base from J, with 13 bases in between. The CDR3 spans 14 residues. Germline CDR1 DFQATT, CDR2 SNEGSKA (reference sequence). The CDR3 nucleotides are TGCAGTGCTAGTAAGGAGGGGGGTTCCTACGAGCAGTACTTC. Translating it yields CSASKEGGSYEQYF.

The V and J genes are TRBV3-1 (or the pseudogene TRBV3-2) and TRBJ1-5; no firm D call. Trimming removed 0 bases at V and 0 bases at J, with 9 bases between. From germline, CDR1 is LGHDT and CDR2 YNNKEL (reference sequence). CDR3 length equals 16 residues. CDR3 DNA sequence: TGTGCCAGCAGCCAAGATTGGCAGTCTAGCAATCAGCCCCAGCATTTT. It yields the protein CASSQDWQSSNQPQHF.

V is TRBV13 and J is TRBJ2-3; TRBD2 matches at 11 bases. Germline CDR1 reads PRHDT; CDR2 reads FYEKMQ (reference sequence). CDR3 length equals 18 residues. Unmatched junction bases numbered 11, after V lost 5 bases and J lost 1 base. The DNA for the CDR3 is TGTGCCAGCAGCCTCCATTATCGACTAGCGGGGCGCACAGATACGCAGTATTTT. Protein: CASSLHYRLAGRTDTQYF.

The chain uses TRBV29-1 and TRBJ2-7; 13 bases line up with TRBD2. V dropped 6 bases and J dropped 6; count of bases not matched to a gene: 8. Germline values: CDR1 SQVTM, CDR2 ANQGSEA. This CDR3 is built from 14 residues. DNA for the CDR3: TGCAGCGTCGCAGGGACTAGCGGGGAAAGCGAGCAGTACTTC. Its protein product is CSVAGTSGESEQYF.

This sequence joins TRBV18 and TRBJ2-3; D gene unclear. V was trimmed by 5 bases and J by 0 bases, leaving 12 bases between them. Germline V gene lookup returns CDR1 KGHSH and CDR2 LQKENI. There are 15 residues in the CDR3. In DNA form, the CDR3 reads TGTGCCAGCTCAAGAGACGTGAGTAGCACAGATACGCAGTATTTT. It encodes CASSRDVSSTDTQYF.

The J gene is TRBJ2-1, the V gene TRBV6-5, with D perhaps given as TRBD1 or TRBD2 (5 bases each). The CDR3 contains 14 residues. Trimming stripped 6 bases from V and 5 bases from J, with 14 bases between. CDR1 is MNHEY and CDR2 is SVGAGI in the germline V gene. Here the CDR3 DNA reads TGTGCCAGCAGCAGTTTGGGACGGAACAATGAGCAGTTCTTC. Protein product: CASSSLGRNNEQFF.

The chain links TRBV5-4 to TRBJ2-1, with 8 bases lining up with TRBD2. From germline, CDR1 is SGHNT and CDR2 YYREEE (reference sequence). The CDR3 length is 17 residues. Germline trimming cut 1 base from V and 4 bases from J; bases unmatched to any gene: 10. CDR3 DNA: TGTGCCAGCAGCTTGAAACTAGCGGAAAGATATTACAATGAGCAGTTCTTC. It encodes CASSLKLAERYYNEQFF.

V is TRBV18 and J is TRBJ2-7, with D uncertain. Germline V gene sequence: CDR1 KGHSH, CDR2 LQKENI. Trimming removed 8 bases from V and 2 bases from J, with 13 bases in between. This CDR3 comprises 13 residues. The CDR3 sequence is CASRNTRTYEQYF. The CDR3 region has the DNA TGTGCCAGCCGCAATACTCGAACCTACGAGCAGTACTTC.

The V and J genes are TRBV25-1 and TRBJ1-4; no reliable D call. Germline CDR1 is MGHDK and CDR2 is SYGVNS. Trimming left V 4 bases short and J 7 bases short, with 13 bases between. The CDR3 length is 14 residues. The CDR3 DNA reads TGTGCCAGCAGTGTAAACCCTGCGAGTGAAAAACTGTTTTTT. Protein sequence: CASSVNPASEKLFF.